This T cell receptor (beta chain) was recovered during a study of blood T cell repertoires in COVID-19. On the study more broadly: The study drew acute and convalescent COVID-19 samples from the United States, Italy and Spain. PBMCs, B-cell-depleted T cells, or T cells provided the cDNA or gDNA that made up the material.

Sequencing used immunoSEQ multiplex PCR; TCRdb keeps in-frame clones, though not all of them. In the table there are more than 250,000 clones, around 90% of which are singletons. There are a few counts of this clone. V shed 4 bases and J shed 4 bases, with 11 bases lying between them. The CDR3 sequence is 14 residues long. Germline CDR1 SGHAT, CDR2 FQNNGV. The V call is TRBV11-2, the J call TRBJ2-1, with D perhaps TRBD2 (6 bases). The sequencing sample was made of peripheral blood. This clonotype was sampled from a human donor in a cohort sampled during active COVID-19. CDR3: CASSSDYQYNEQFF. CDR3 nucleotides: TGTGCCAGCAGCTCGGACTACCAGTACAATGAGCAGTTCTTC.